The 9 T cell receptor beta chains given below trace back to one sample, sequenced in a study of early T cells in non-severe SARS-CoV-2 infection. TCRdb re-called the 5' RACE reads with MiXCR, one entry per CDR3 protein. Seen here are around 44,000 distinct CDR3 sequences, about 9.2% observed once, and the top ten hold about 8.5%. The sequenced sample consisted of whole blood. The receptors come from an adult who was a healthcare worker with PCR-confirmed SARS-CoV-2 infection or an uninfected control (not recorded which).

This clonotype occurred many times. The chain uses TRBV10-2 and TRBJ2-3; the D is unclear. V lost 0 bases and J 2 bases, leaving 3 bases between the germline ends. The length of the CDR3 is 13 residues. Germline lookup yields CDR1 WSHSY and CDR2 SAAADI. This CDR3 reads CASSESTTDTQYF. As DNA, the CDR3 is TGCGCCAGCAGTGAGTCTACCACAGATACGCAGTATTTT.

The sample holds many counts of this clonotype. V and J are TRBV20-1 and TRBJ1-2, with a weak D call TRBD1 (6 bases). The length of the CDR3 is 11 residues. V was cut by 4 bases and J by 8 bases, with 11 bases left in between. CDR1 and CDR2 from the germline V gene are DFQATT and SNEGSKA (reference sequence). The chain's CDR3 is CSANPGEGYTF. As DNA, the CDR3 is TGCAGTGCTAACCCAGGGGAAGGCTACACCTTC.

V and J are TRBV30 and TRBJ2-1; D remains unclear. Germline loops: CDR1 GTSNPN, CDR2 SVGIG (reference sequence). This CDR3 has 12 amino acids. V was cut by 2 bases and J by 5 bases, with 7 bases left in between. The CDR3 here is CAWSPTNNEQFF. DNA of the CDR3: TGTGCCTGGAGTCCCACGAACAATGAGCAGTTCTTC.

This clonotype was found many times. The CDR3 sequence: CASSFPSVQETQYF. The CDR3 coding sequence is TGTGCCAGCAGTTTCCCATCGGTTCAAGAGACCCAGTACTTC. V gene TRBV12-3 or TRBV12-4 combines with J gene TRBJ2-5; D call uncertain. This CDR3 contains 14 residues. With 3 bases removed from V and 2 bases from J, the gap between germline ends came to 10 bases.

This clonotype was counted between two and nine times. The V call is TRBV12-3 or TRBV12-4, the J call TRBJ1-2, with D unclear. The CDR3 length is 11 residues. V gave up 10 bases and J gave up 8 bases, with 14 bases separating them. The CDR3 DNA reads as TGTGCCAATCGAGAGGACGGGGGCTACACCTTC. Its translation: CANREDGGYTF.

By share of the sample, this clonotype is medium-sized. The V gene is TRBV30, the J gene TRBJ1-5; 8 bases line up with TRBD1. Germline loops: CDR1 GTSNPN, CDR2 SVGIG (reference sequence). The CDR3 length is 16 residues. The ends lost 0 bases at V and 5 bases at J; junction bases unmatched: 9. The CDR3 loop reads CAWSVGQGTGYQPQHF. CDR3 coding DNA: TGTGCCTGGAGTGTAGGACAGGGAACGGGCTATCAGCCCCAGCATTTT.

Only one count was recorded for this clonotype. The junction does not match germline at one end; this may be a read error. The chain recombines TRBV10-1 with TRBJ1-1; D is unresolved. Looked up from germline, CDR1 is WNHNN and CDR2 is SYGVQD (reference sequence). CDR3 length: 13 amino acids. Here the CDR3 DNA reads TGCGCCAGCCGTGAAACCCTCAACACTGAAGCTTTCTTT. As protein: CASRETLNTEAFF.

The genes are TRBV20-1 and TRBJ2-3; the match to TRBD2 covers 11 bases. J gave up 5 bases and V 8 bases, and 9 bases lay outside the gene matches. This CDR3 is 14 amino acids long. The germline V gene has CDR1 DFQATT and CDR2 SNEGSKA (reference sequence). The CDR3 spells CSITSGRGEDTQYF. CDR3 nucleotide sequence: TGCAGTATAACTAGCGGGAGAGGGGAAGATACGCAGTATTTT.

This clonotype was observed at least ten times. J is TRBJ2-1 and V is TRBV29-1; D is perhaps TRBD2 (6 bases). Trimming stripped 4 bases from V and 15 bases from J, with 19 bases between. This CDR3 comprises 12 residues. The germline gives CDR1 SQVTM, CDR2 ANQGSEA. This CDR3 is CSVVDGAREAFF. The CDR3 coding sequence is TGCAGCGTTGTAGACGGAGCCAGGGAGGCGTTCTTC.